This T cell receptor (beta chain) was sequenced during a study of CD8+CD57+ T cells in acquired aplastic anemia. Whole-study context: The DNA of sorted CD4+ and CD8+ cells averaged 3.2 ug.

This clonotype was picked up a small number of times. Trimming stripped 1 base from V and 0 bases from J, with 8 bases between. Germline CDR1 is SGHRS and CDR2 is YFSETQ. This CDR3 region has 14 residues. Genomic DNA acted as the template from which TCR beta VDJ combination and CDR3 sequence profiling were carried out. TCRdb redid the calling of the reads with MiXCR, one entry per CDR3 protein. Here the sample spans around 430,000 distinct CDR3 sequences, around 30% being singletons. All sequencing subjects had displayed CD8+CD57+ cell expansion on flow cytometry. Severe acquired aplastic anemia affected all patients. No therapy was given to patients before blood sampling.

The sequencing input was sorted CD4+, CD8+, or CD8+CD57+ T cells (not recorded which) from PBMCs. This sequence originates from a human donor with aplastic anemia. The chain is built from TRBV5-1 and TRBJ2-7, with no clear D. The CDR3 sequence: CASSLFTGSYEQYF. In DNA, the CDR3 is TGCGCCAGCAGCTTGTTTACGGGCTCCTACGAGCAGTACTTC.